This T cell receptor (beta chain) was documented in a study of blood T cell repertoires in COVID-19. On the study more broadly: Samples of COVID-19 (acute and convalescent) were obtained from the United States, Italy and Spain. From T cells, B-cell-depleted T cells, or PBMCs came the material, which was cDNA or gDNA.

Germline CDR1 and CDR2: MNHEY and SVGAGI. V was shortened by 0 bases and J by 4 bases, with 9 bases between the two germline ends. This CDR3 has 14 amino acids. Exposed study participants had met a COVID-19 case within 2 weeks before entry. In the original analysis: Amplification of reference gene primers was used by the study to estimate nucleated cell counts. Here immunoSEQ multiplex PCR was the method, and the copy in TCRdb shows in-frame clones only, minus some. That table furnishes V, J and clone size, whereas the DNA furnished D and trimming. The data hold about 180,000 clones, with approximately 80% observed a single time.

The rearrangement joins TRBV6-5 to TRBJ1-2, with D hard to call. Sequencing used PBMCs or T cells enriched from blood (not recorded which). This TCR derives from a man in his 60s who had been exposed to COVID-19. CDR3 loop: CASSYSPVGYGYTF. DNA of the CDR3: TGTGCCAGCAGTTACTCGCCCGTCGGCTATGGCTACACCTTC.